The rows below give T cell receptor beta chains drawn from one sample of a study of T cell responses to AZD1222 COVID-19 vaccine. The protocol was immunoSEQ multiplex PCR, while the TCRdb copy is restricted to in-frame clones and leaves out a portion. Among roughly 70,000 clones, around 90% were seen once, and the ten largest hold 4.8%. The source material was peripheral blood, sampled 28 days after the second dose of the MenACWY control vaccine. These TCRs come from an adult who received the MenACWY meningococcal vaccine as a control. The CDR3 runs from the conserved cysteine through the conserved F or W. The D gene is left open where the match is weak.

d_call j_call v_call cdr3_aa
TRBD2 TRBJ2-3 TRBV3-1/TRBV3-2 CASSQAGGEDTQYF
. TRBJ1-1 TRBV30 CAWSEQRNTEAFF
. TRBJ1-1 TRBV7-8 CASSLARRVLYIEAFF
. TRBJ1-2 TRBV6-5 CASSYGTHYGYTF
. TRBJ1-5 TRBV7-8 CASSLGEAEPQHF
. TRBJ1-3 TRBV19 CASTQTDSGNTIYF
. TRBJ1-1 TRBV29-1 CSVEDTRGVHTEAFF
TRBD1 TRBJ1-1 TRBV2 CASSRTGGEAKAFF
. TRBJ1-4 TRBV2 CASSDPGKREKLFF
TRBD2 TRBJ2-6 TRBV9 CASSASLAGGHGANVLTF
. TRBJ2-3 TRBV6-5 CASSPSFTDTQYF
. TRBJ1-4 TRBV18 CASSPPQGAVNEKLFF
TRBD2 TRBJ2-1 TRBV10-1 CASSESGAGEGIKIF
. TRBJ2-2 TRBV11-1 CASSPQTGELFF
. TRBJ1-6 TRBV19 CASSDYTGSNSPLHF
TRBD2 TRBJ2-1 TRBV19 CASSIKASGSYNEQFF
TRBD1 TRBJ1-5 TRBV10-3 CAISAGTDNQPQHF
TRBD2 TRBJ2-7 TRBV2 CASIRGLAGEQYF
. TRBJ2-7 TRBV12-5 CASGPNTYEQYF
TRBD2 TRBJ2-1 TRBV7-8 CASSLVGRGAYNEQFF
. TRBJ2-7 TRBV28 CATTTVTYEQYF
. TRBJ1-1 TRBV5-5 CASSLAGTANTEAFF
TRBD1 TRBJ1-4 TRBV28 CASSPGTGHEKLFF
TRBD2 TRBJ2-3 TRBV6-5 CASSRTSGRTDTQYF
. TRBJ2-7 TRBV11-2 CASSSGIAYEQYF
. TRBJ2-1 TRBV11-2 CASSQQPGHYNEQFF
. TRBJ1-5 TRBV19 CASHTPNTGWGNQPQHF